This entry lists 11 T cell receptor beta chains sequenced from one sample in a study of control samples from healthy donors and cancer patients. Method: immunoSEQ multiplex PCR; TCRdb's copy keeps in-frame clones and lacks some. There are more than 75,000 clones in the sample; 85% to 90% occur only once, and 4.5% to 7% lies in the top ten. Source material: blood. Source of these receptors: a man aged 50 to 59 in good health.

V gene TRBV5-8 combines with J gene TRBJ1-3, with D unclear. Germline V gene lookup returns CDR1 SGHTS and CDR2 YDEGEE. CDR3 length equals 15 residues. V was clipped by 4 bases and J by 2 bases, with 13 bases between them. The CDR3 spells CASSRSRDPGNTIYF. The CDR3 DNA sequence: TGTGCCAGCAGCCGGAGCAGAGATCCTGGAAACACCATATATTTT.

The V gene is TRBV3-1 (or the pseudogene TRBV3-2), the J gene TRBJ1-2; unclear D gene. Germline V gene lookup returns CDR1 LGHDT and CDR2 YNNKEL (reference sequence). The germline V and J ends were trimmed by 4 bases and 2 bases, with 17 bases remaining between them. This CDR3 spans 16 amino acids. Here the CDR3 reads CASSRPTLAANYGYTF. For the CDR3, the DNA is TGTGCCAGCAGCCGACCGACTTTGGCAGCAAACTATGGCTACACCTTC.

The rearrangement links TRBV19 to TRBJ2-4; either TRBD1 or TRBD2 may fit D (6 bases each). CDR1 LNHDA and CDR2 SQIVND come from the germline V gene (reference sequence). The germline V and J ends were trimmed by 7 bases and 1 base, with 14 bases remaining between them. CDR3 size: 15 residues. Here the CDR3 DNA reads TGTGCCAGTACCGGGGGCGTACGTGCCAAAAACATTCAGTACTTC. It encodes CASTGGVRAKNIQYF.

The V gene is TRBV5-6, the J gene TRBJ1-3; the match to TRBD1 covers 9 bases. V shed 4 bases, J shed 4 bases, and the junction held 9 bases outside the gene matches. Germline CDR1 SGHDT, CDR2 YYEEEE. CDR3 length: 16 amino acids. The DNA for the CDR3 is TGTGCCAGCAGCCCAGGGACAGGGACCTCAGGAAACACCATATATTTT. Protein sequence: CASSPGTGTSGNTIYF.

This clone was recorded only once. This chain joins TRBV6-6 and TRBJ1-1, with D perhaps TRBD1 (6 bases). CDR1 is MNHNY, CDR2 SVGAGI, per germline (reference sequence). V was trimmed by 2 bases and J by 1 base, leaving 8 bases between them. CDR3 length: 14 residues. CDR3 region: CASSYGRGNTEAFF. CDR3 coding DNA: TGTGCCAGCAGTTACGGCAGGGGGAACACTGAAGCTTTCTTT.

The rearrangement uses TRBV5-8 and TRBJ1-3, with D unresolved. In germline, CDR1 is SGHTS, CDR2 YDEGEE. CDR3 length: 15 amino acids. With 2 bases removed from V and 0 bases from J, the gap between germline ends came to 9 bases. The CDR3 DNA reads TGTGCCAGCAGCTTAGCGACTAGCTCTGGAAACACCATATATTTT. This gives the protein CASSLATSSGNTIYF.

The chain carries TRBV19 and TRBJ1-3; no reliable D call. V lost 3 bases and J lost 1, with 7 bases in between. The V gene's germline CDR1 is LNHDA and CDR2 SQIVND (reference sequence). This CDR3 has 14 residues. The CDR3 DNA sequence: TGTGCCAGTAGTATGGGCATTTCTGGAAACACCATATATTTT. This sequence encodes CASSMGISGNTIYF. Using reference TRBV19 and TRBJ1-3 for the parts outside the CDR3, the full variable domain is DGGITQSPKYLFRKEGQNVTLSCEQNLNHDAMYWYRQDPGQGLRLIYYSQIVNDFQKGDIAEGYSVSREKKESFPLTVTSAQKNPTAFYLCASSMGISGNTIYFGEGSWLTVV.

There are a few counts of this clone. This chain uses TRBV5-1 with TRBJ1-2; 7 positions agree with TRBD1. CDR3 size: 13 residues. With V trimmed by 10 bases and J by 6 bases, 12 bases remained unmatched. Germline V lookup: CDR1 SGHRS, CDR2 YFSETQ. DNA of the CDR3: TGCGCCCGCCCCACAGGGGATATAGATGGCTACACCTTC. Translation: CARPTGDIDGYTF.

The CDR3 loop reads CASSLDRGINTGELFF. The CDR3 region has the DNA TGCGCCAGCAGCCTAGACAGGGGCATTAACACCGGGGAGCTGTTTTTT. This rearrangement joins TRBV5-1 to TRBJ2-2; 8 nucleotides agree with TRBD1. Per germline, CDR1 SGHRS and CDR2 YFSETQ. The CDR3 consists of 16 residues. The ends lost 4 bases at V and 2 bases at J; junction bases unmatched: 7.

The CDR3 region is CASSFWTANTGELFF. CDR3 nucleotide sequence: TGTGCCAGCAGCTTTTGGACGGCGAACACCGGGGAGCTGTTTTTT. The V gene is TRBV7-9, the J gene TRBJ2-2, with D unresolved. This CDR3 is built from 15 residues. Per the germline V gene, CDR1 is SEHNR and CDR2 is FQNEAQ (reference sequence). V lost 3 bases and J 0 bases, leaving 8 bases between the germline ends.

The chain employs TRBV19 and TRBJ2-7, with 7 nucleotides matching TRBD1. Germline V CDR1 and CDR2: LNHDA, SQIVND (reference sequence). J gave up 5 bases and V 3 bases, and 7 bases lay outside the gene matches. The CDR3 spans 14 residues. The CDR3 region has the DNA TGTGCCAGTAGTATCTCACAGGGGACCCACGAGCAGTACTTC. This gives the protein CASSISQGTHEQYF.